The T cell receptor beta chain described here comes from a study of T cell changes during pregnancy in multiple sclerosis. V gave up 6 bases and J gave up 5 bases, with 14 bases separating them. Germline lookup yields CDR1 MNHNS and CDR2 SASEGT. CDR3 length: 13 amino acids. The assay was immunoSEQ multiplex PCR, and TCRdb's table has in-frame clones only and misses some. The sample consists of roughly 40,000 clones, 91% of them appearing once. The TCR was taken from a female donor with multiple sclerosis, enrolled in a pregnancy study. The material sequenced was CD8+ T cells from peripheral blood mononuclear cells, taken before pregnancy. This chain connects TRBV6-1 to TRBJ2-7; tentatively, D is TRBD1 (6 bases). CDR3 coding DNA: TGTGCCAGCAGAATTCTAGGGGGTAACGAGCAGTACTTC. Its translation: CASRILGGNEQYF.